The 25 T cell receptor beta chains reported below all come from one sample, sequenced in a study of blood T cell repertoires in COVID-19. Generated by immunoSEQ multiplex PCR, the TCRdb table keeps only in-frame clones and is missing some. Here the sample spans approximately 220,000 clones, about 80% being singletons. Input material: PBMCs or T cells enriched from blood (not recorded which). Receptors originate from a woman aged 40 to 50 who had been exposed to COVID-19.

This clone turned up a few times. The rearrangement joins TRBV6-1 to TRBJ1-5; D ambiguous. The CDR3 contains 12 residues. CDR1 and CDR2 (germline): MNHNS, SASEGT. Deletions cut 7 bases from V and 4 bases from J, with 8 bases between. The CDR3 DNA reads TGTGCCAGCACGTCAGGAAATCAGCCCCAGCATTTT. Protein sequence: CASTSGNQPQHF.

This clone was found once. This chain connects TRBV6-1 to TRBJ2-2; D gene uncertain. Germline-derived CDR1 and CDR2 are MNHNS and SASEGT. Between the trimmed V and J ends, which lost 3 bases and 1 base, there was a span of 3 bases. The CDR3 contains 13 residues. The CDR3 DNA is TGTGCCAGCAGTGACCTGAACACCGGGGAGCTGTTTTTT. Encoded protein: CASSDLNTGELFF.

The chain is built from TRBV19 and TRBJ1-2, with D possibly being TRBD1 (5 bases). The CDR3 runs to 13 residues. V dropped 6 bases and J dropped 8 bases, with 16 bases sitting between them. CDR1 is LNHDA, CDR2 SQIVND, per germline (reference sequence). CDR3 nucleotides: TGTGCCAGTAGGACCGGGACTAGCTCGGGCTACACCTTC. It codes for CASRTGTSSGYTF.

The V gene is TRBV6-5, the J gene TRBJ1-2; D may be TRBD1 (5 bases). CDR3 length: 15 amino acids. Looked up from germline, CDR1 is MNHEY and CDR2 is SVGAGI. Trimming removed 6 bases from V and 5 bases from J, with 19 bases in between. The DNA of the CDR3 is TGTGCCAGCAGCTTCGACAGAGCCGAAGGGTATGGCTACACCTTC. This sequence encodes CASSFDRAEGYGYTF.

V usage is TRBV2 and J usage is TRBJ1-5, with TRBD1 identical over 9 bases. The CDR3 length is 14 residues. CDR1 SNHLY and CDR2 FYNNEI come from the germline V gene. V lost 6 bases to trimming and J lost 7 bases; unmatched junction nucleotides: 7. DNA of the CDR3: TGTGCCAGCAGAGACGACAGGGGGAGCCAGCCCCAGCATTTT. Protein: CASRDDRGSQPQHF.

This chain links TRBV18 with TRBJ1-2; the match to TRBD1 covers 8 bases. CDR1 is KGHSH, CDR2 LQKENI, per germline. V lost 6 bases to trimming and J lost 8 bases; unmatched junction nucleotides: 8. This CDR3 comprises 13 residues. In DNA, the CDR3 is TGTGCCAGCTCTCCCGGACAGGGCGGCGGCTACACCTTC. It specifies CASSPGQGGGYTF.

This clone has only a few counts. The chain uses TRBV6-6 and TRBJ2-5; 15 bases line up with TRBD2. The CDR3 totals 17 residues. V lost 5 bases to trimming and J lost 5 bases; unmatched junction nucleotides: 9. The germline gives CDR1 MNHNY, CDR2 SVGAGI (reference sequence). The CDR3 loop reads CASSPWTSGGAEETQYF. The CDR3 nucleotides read TGTGCCAGCAGTCCCTGGACTAGCGGGGGGGCGGAGGAGACCCAGTACTTC.

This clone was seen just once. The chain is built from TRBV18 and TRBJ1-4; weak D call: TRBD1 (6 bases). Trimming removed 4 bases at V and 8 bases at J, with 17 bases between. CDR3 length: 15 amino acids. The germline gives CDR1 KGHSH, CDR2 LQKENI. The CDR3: CASSLGTGRAEKLFF. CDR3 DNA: TGTGCCAGCTCACTAGGAACAGGGCGGGCGGAAAAACTGTTTTTT.

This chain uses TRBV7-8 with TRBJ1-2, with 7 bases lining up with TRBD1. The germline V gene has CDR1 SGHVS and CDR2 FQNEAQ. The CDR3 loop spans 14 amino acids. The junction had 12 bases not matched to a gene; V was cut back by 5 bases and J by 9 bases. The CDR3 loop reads CASSPGTEGLSYTF. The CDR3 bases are TGTGCCAGCAGCCCCGGGACAGAGGGGCTCAGCTACACCTTC.

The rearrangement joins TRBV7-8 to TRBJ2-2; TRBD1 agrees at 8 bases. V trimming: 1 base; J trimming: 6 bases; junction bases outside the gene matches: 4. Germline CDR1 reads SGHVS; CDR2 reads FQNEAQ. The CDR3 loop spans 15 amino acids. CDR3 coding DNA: TGTGCCAGCAGCTTAGGACAGGGGATATCCGGGGAGCTGTTTTTT. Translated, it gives CASSLGQGISGELFF.

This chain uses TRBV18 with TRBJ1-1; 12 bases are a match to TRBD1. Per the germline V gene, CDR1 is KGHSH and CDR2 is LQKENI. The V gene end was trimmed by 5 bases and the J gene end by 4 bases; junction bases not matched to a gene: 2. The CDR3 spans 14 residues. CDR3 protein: CASSGTGGFTEAFF. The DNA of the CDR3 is TGTGCCAGCTCAGGGACAGGGGGCTTCACTGAAGCTTTCTTT.

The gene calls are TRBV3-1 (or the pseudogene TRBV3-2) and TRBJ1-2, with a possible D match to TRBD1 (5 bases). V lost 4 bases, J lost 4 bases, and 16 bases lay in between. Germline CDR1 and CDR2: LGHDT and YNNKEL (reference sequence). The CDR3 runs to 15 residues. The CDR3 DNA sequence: TGTGCCAGCAGCCCAAACGCTGACAGCCGCTATGGCTACACCTTC. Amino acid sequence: CASSPNADSRYGYTF.

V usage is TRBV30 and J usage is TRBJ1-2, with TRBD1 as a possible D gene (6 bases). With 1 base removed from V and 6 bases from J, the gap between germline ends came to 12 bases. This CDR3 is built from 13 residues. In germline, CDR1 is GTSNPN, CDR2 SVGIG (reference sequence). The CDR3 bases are TGTGCCTGGAGTGATGACAGGCGCAATGGCTACACCTTC. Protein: CAWSDDRRNGYTF. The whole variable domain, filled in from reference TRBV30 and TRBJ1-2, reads SQTIHQWPATLVQPVGSPLSLECTVEGTSNPNLYWYRQAAGRGLQLLFYSVGIGQISSEVPQNLSASRPQDRQFILSSKKLLLSDSGFYLCAWSDDRRNGYTFGSGTRLTVV.

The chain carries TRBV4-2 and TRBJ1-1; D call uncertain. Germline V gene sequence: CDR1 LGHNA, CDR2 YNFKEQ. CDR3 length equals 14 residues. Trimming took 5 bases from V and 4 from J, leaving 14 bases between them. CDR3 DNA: TGTGCCAGCAGCTACCCGAGGGATGGCACTGAAGCTTTCTTT. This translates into CASSYPRDGTEAFF.

The CDR3 DNA sequence: TGCGCCAGCAGCTTCGGGATGGGGATAGGTGGAATGAACACTGAAGCTTTCTTT. This sequence encodes CASSFGMGIGGMNTEAFF. This rearrangement joins TRBV5-1 to TRBJ1-1; D gene ambiguous. V was shortened by 2 bases and J by 0 bases, with 20 bases between the two germline ends. Germline-derived CDR1 and CDR2 are SGHRS and YFSETQ. The CDR3 spans 18 residues.

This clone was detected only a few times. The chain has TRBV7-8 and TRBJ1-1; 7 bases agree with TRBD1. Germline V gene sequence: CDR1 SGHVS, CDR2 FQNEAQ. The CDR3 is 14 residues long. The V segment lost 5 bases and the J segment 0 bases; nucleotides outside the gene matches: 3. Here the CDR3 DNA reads TGTGCCAGCAGCGCACAGGGGATGAACACTGAAGCTTTCTTT. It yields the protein CASSAQGMNTEAFF.

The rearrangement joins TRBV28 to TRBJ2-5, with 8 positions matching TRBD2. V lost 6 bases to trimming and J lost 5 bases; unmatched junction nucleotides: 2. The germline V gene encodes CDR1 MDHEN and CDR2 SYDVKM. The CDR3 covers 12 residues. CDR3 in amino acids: CASRASGETQYF. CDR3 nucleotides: TGTGCCAGCAGGGCTAGCGGGGAGACCCAGTACTTC.

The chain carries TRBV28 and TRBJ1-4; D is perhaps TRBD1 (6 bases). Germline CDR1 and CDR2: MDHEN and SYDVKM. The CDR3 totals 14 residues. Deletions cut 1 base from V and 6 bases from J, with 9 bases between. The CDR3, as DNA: TGTGCCAGCAGTTTATCAGGGGCAGATGAAAAACTGTTTTTT. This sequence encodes CASSLSGADEKLFF.

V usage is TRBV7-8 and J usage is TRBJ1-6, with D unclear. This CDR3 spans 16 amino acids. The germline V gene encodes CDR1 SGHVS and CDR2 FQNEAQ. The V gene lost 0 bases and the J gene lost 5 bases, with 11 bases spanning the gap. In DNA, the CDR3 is TGTGCCAGCAGCTTAGCTTTGGGCAGAAATAATTCACCCCTCCACTTT. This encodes CASSLALGRNNSPLHF.

The CDR3 spells CASSGSGGQETQYF. The CDR3 coding sequence is TGTGCCTCGAGCGGGAGCGGGGGGCAAGAGACCCAGTACTTC. V usage is TRBV11-3 and J usage is TRBJ2-5; TRBD2 matches 9 bases. In germline, CDR1 is SGHNT, CDR2 YENEEA. CDR3 size: 14 residues. Trimming at V came to 11 bases and at J to 2 bases, leaving 9 bases not matched to a gene.

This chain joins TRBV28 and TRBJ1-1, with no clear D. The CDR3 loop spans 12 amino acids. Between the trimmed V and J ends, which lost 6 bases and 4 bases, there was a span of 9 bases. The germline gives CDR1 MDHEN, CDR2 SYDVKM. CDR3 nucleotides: TGTGCCAGCAGGCCCCCGGGCACTGAAGCTTTCTTT. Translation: CASRPPGTEAFF.

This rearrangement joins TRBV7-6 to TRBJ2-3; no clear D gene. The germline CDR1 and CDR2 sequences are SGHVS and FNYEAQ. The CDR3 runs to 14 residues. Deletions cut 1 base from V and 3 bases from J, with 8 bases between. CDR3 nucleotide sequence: TGTGCCAGCAGCTTAGGAATCGGGACAGATACGCAGTATTTT. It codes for CASSLGIGTDTQYF.

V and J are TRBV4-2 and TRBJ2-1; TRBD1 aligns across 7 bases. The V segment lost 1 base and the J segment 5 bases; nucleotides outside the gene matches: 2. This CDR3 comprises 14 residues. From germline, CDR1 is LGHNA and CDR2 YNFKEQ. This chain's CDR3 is CASSQATGDNEQFF. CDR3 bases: TGTGCCAGCAGCCAAGCCACAGGGGACAATGAGCAGTTCTTC.

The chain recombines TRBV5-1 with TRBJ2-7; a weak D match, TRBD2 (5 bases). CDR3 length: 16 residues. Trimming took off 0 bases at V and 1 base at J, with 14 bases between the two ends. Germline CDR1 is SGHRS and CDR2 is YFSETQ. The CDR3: CASSLASDFLSYEQYF. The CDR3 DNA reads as TGCGCCAGCAGCTTGGCTTCGGACTTCCTGTCCTACGAGCAGTACTTC.

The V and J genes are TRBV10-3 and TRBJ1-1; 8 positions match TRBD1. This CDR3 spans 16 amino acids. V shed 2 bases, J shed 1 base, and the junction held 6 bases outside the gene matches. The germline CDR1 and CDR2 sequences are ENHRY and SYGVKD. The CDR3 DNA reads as TGTGCCATCAGTGAGATGACAGGGGTGTGGAACACTGAAGCTTTCTTT. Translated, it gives CAISEMTGVWNTEAFF.